A selection of T cell receptor beta chains follows, all from one sample in a study of regulatory T cells in long-lasting Graves disease. TCRdb passed the multiplex PCR reads through MiXCR, listing each CDR3 protein once. The sample holds about 500,000 distinct CDR3 sequences, roughly 17% seen once. The sample also formed part of further work on T cells in Graves' hyperthyroidism and ophthalmopathy.

This specimen consisted of peripheral blood mononuclear cells (PBMCs), obtained at new diagnosis, from a patient treated with antithyroid drugs. The receptors were sampled from a man aged 40-49 years with Graves disease. Both conserved end residues are part of each CDR3. A D gene is named only where the DNA matches it firmly. For some rows the clone size is stated as once, few or many, or as a class when expanded; others skip it.

>many|TRBV28|TRBJ2-7|TRBD2
TGTGCCAGCAGTCCAGCGGGAGGGATCCACGAGCAGTACTTC
CASSPAGGIHEQYF
>many|TRBV7-9|TRBJ2-7|TRBD2
TGTGCCAGCAGCTTAAGGGCCGGGAGGTCAACCTACGAGCAGTACTTC
CASSLRAGRSTYEQYF
>-|TRBV27|TRBJ2-5|-
TGTGCCAGCAGTCACCATCCCCAAGAGACCCAGTACTTC
CASSHHPQETQYF
>many|TRBV3-1|TRBJ1-4|-
TGTGCCAGCAGCGAACCGGGTCAACAGAATGAAAAACTGTTTTTT
CASSEPGQQNEKLFF
>-|TRBV5-1|TRBJ2-7|-
TGCGCCAGCAGCTTACAGACATTAGGCTACGAGCAGTACTTC
CASSLQTLGYEQYF
>many|TRBV28|TRBJ2-4|-
TGTGCCAGCAGTTTCGCCTCAAACATTCAGTACTTC
CASSFASNIQYF
>few|TRBV10-2|TRBJ1-1|-
TGCGCCAGCAGTGTAAGACTCCTGAACACTGAAGCTTTCTTT
CASSVRLLNTEAFF
>-|TRBV20-1|TRBJ2-1|TRBD2
TGCAGTTTCACTAGCGGGAAGTACAATGAGCAGTTCTTC
CSFTSGKYNEQFF
>-|TRBV5-4|TRBJ1-1|-
TGTGCCAGCAGCATGGATAAAGGAGTTACTGAAGCTTTCTTT
CASSMDKGVTEAFF
>few|TRBV5-1|TRBJ2-1|-
TGCGCCAGCAGCATTGACAGGTACAATGAGCAGTTCTTC
CASSIDRYNEQFF
>-|TRBV29-1|TRBJ1-1|-
TGCAGCGTTGAGCAGGAAGGGGTTTGGACTGAAGCTTTCTTT
CSVEQEGVWTEAFF
>many|TRBV2|TRBJ2-5|TRBD1
TGTGCCAGCAGTGAAGGGGAGACAGGGTGGGGGTACCAAGAGACCCAGTACTTC
CASSEGETGWGYQETQYF
>once|TRBV11-2|TRBJ1-4|TRBD1
TGTGCCAGCAGTGGTACCGGGACAGGTCGACCGGGGGAACTGTTTTTT
CASSGTGTGRPGELFF
>many|TRBV3-1|TRBJ1-1|TRBD1
TGTGCCAGCAGCCATCGGACAGGGAAGGCCACTGAAGCTTTCTTT
CASSHRTGKATEAFF
>many|TRBV7-3|TRBJ2-7|-
TGTGCCAGCAGGTCCGGCGGGACTCTCCTAGCCGAGCAGTACTTC
CASRSGGTLLAEQYF
>many|TRBV7-8|TRBJ2-5|-
TGTGCCAGCAGCCAGCTTATTCACGAGACCCAGTACTTC
CASSQLIHETQYF
>-|TRBV7-2|TRBJ2-2|-
TGTGCCAGCAGCTTAAGCCAGGGACGGGGGGAGCTGTTTTTT
CASSLSQGRGELFF
>-|TRBV18|TRBJ2-7|TRBD1
TGTGCCAGCTCACGCGGACAGGGCTCGGTATCCGAGCAGTACTTC
CASSRGQGSVSEQYF
>many|TRBV2|TRBJ2-5|-
TGTGCCAGCAGTGAAGATCGAAGGGAGACCCAGTACTTC
CASSEDRRETQYF
>many|TRBV30|TRBJ2-3|-
TGTGCCTGGAGCACACTCAGGAGCACAGATACGCAGTATTTT
CAWSTLRSTDTQYF
>many|TRBV28|TRBJ1-1|-
TGTGCCAGCAGTTTTGGGGTTCCCACTGAAGCTTTCTTT
CASSFGVPTEAFF
>many|TRBV7-3|TRBJ2-1|-
TGTGCCAGCAGCCCAAAGGTTTACAATGAGCAGTTCTTC
CASSPKVYNEQFF
>few|TRBV7-8|TRBJ2-2|TRBD2
TGTGCCAGCAGCCACCCGGGACTAGCGGGAGGAATAACCGGGGAGCTGTTTTTT
CASSHPGLAGGITGELFF
>-|TRBV12-3/TRBV12-4|TRBJ1-1|-
TGTGCCAGCAGTTTCTCAGGAACGGGAAACACTGAAGCTTTCTTT
CASSFSGTGNTEAFF
>few|TRBV6-5|TRBJ1-2|TRBD1
TGTGCCAGCAGTTACCGAGGGGGCGAGCGTGGCTACACCTTC
CASSYRGGERGYTF
>-|TRBV19|TRBJ1-5|-
TGTGCCAGTAGTATCGGGTCCGGTCGTGGCAATCAGCCCCAGCATTTT
CASSIGSGRGNQPQHF
>many|TRBV6-5|TRBJ1-2|-
TGTGCCAGCAGTTACTTTTCCGGGAACTATGGCTACACCTTC
CASSYFSGNYGYTF
>few|TRBV2|TRBJ2-2|-
TGTGCCAGCAGCTCGTTTACTGGGGGTGTAGGTGCCGGGGAGCTGTTTTTT
CASSSFTGGVGAGELFF
>-|TRBV12-3/TRBV12-4|TRBJ2-2|TRBD2
TGTGCCAGCAGCCGACATGGACTAGCGGCTTTGAACACCGGGGAGCTGTTTTTT
CASSRHGLAALNTGELFF
>-|TRBV20-1|TRBJ2-7|TRBD1
TGCAGTGCTAGAGTAAGGACAGGGGGCTACGAGCAGTACTTC
CSARVRTGGYEQYF
>-|TRBV5-4|TRBJ2-2|TRBD2
TGTGCCAGCAGACCTAGAACTAGCGGGAGTTCCGGGGAGCTGTTTTTT
CASRPRTSGSSGELFF
>many|TRBV3-1|TRBJ1-2|-
TGTGCCAGCAGCCAGGGCTGGGGCTACACCTTC
CASSQGWGYTF
>many|TRBV30|TRBJ1-5|-
TGTGCCTGGAGTTTTGCAGGGGGCAATCAGCCCCAGCATTTT
CAWSFAGGNQPQHF
>few|TRBV7-3|TRBJ2-7|TRBD2
TGTGCCAGCAGCCTTGGGGTCGGACTAGCGGGAGACGAGCAGTACTTC
CASSLGVGLAGDEQYF
>few|TRBV20-1|TRBJ2-1|TRBD2
TGCAGTGCTTGGGGGACTAGTTTCAATGAGCAGTTCTTC
CSAWGTSFNEQFF
>many|TRBV4-1|TRBJ2-3|-
TGCGCCAGCAGCCAAGTAACTGGCGGACCTCAAGATACGCAGTATTTT
CASSQVTGGPQDTQYF
>-|TRBV20-1|TRBJ1-6|-
TGCAGTGCTAGAGATACTCGGGACTCACACAGGCTCGATAATTCACCCCTCCACTTT
CSARDTRDSHRLDNSPLHF
>many|TRBV5-6|TRBJ2-5|TRBD1
TGTGCCAGCATCTTAGGGACAGCCGTAGAGACCCAGTACTTC
CASILGTAVETQYF
>few|TRBV9|TRBJ2-1|-
TGTGCCAGCAGCGTAAGGTTTTACAATGAGCAGTTCTTC
CASSVRFYNEQFF
>-|TRBV29-1|TRBJ1-1|-
TGCAGCGTTCAATTGGGGGGGAGAAACACTGAAGCTTTCTTT
CSVQLGGRNTEAFF